What follows describes a single T cell receptor beta chain. The data derive from a study of control samples from healthy donors and cancer patients. The repertoire was sequenced with immunoSEQ multiplex PCR; TCRdb's copy has only in-frame clones and lacks some. The sample has approximately 17,000 clones, roughly nine tenths seen once. V was clipped by 2 bases and J by 8 bases, with 13 bases between them. In germline, CDR1 is SGHRS, CDR2 YFSETQ. CDR3 length: 13 amino acids. The clonotype was recovered from a man aged 55 to 70 with head and neck cancer. Material: PBMCs. The rearrangement joins TRBV5-1 to TRBJ1-2; D possibly corresponds to TRBD1 (5 bases). In DNA form, the CDR3 reads TGCGCCAGCAGCTTTGGGGACCAAGGGGGCTACACCTTC. Protein sequence: CASSFGDQGGYTF.